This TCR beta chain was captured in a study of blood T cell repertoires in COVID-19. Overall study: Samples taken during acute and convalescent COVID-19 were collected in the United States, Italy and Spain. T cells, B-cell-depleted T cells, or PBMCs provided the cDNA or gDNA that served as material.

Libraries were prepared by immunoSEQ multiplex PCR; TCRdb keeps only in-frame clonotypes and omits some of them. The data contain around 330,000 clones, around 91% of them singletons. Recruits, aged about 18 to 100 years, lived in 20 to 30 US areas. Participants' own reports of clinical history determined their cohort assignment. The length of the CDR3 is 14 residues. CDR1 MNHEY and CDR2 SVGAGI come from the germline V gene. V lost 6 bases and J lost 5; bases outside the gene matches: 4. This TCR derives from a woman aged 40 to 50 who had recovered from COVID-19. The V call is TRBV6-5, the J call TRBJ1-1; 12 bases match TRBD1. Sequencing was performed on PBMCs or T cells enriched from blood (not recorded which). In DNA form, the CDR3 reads TGTGCCAGCAGGGGGGACAGGGGGCTTACTGAAGCTTTCTTT. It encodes CASRGDRGLTEAFF.